The clone carrying this TCR beta chain was seen more than once but under ten times. Its antigen is not known. This specimen belongs to a study of PD-1 blockade in mismatch repair-deficient tumors. In the study overall: All were previously treated, progressing patients with about twelve mismatch repair-deficient cancer types.

The CDR3 totals 14 residues. With 4 bases removed from V and 5 bases from J, the gap between germline ends came to 15 bases. Germline lookup yields CDR1 MGHDK and CDR2 SYGVNS. Every patient had mismatch repair deficiency by PCR or immunohistochemistry. Three pembrolizumab responders had their TCRs sequenced. Points from the study as a whole: Tumor-resident clones, often absent from pretreatment blood, expanded after pembrolizumab and then contracted.

Only in-frame clones appear in the TCRdb table, and some are missing; sequencing was by immunoSEQ multiplex PCR. This table holds under 95,000 clones, 70% to 90% found once. The starting material was peripheral blood, obtained 44 weeks after starting pembrolizumab. The receptor was derived from an adult with mismatch repair-deficient cancer. The chain is built from TRBV25-1 and TRBJ2-7; possible D gene TRBD1, 6 bases. The CDR3 DNA reads TGTGCCAGCAGTGTACAGGGCAGGTGGCACGAGCAGTACTTC. Protein product: CASSVQGRWHEQYF.